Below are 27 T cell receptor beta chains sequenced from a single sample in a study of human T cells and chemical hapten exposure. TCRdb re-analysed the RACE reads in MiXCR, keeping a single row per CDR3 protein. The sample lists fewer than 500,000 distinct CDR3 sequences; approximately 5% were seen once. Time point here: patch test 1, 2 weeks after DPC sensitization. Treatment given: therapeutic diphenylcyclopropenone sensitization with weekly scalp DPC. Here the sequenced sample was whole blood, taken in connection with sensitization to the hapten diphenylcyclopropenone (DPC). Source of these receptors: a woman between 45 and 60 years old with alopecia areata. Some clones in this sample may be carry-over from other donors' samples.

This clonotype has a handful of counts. CDR3 sequence reads: CSVQSGRTSIQYF. The CDR3 nucleotides are TGCAGCGTTCAGTCGGGACGTACGAGCATTCAGTACTTC. V usage is TRBV29-1 and J usage is TRBJ2-4, with D perhaps being TRBD1 or TRBD2 (5 bases each). The CDR3 has 13 amino acids. V shed 5 bases and J shed 9 bases, with 17 bases lying between them. Germline CDR1 SQVTM, CDR2 ANQGSEA.

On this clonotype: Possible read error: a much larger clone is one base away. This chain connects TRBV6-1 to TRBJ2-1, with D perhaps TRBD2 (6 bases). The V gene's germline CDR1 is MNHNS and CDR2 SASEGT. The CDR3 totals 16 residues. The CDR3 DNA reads TGTGACAGCAGTAGATACTTGACGGGGGTCTACAATGAGCAGTTCTTC. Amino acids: CDSSRYLTGVYNEQFF.

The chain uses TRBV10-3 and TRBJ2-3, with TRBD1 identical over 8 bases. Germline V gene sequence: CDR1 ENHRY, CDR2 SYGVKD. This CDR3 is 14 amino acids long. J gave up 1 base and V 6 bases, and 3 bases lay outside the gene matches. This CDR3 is CAIRPGQGTDTQYF. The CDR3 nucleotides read TGTGCCATCAGGCCGGGACAGGGCACAGATACGCAGTATTTT.

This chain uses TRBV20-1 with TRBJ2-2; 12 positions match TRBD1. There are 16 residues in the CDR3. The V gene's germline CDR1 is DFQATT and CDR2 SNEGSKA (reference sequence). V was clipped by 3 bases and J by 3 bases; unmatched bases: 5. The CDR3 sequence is CSASAGTGGYTGELFF. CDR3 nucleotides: TGCAGTGCTAGCGCAGGGACAGGGGGCTACACCGGGGAGCTGTTTTTT.

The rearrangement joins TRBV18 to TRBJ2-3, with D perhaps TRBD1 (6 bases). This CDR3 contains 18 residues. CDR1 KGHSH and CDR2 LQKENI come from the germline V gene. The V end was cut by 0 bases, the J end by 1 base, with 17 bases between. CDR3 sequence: CASSPPRGTQGGTDTQYF. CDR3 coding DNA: TGTGCCAGCTCACCACCGCGAGGGACACAGGGAGGCACAGATACGCAGTATTTT.

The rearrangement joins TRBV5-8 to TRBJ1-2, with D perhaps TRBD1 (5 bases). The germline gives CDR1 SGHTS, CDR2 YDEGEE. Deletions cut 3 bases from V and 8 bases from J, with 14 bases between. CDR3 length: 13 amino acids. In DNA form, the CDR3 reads TGTGCCAGCAGCTGGGGCCCGTTAGGAGGCTACACCTTC. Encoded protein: CASSWGPLGGYTF.

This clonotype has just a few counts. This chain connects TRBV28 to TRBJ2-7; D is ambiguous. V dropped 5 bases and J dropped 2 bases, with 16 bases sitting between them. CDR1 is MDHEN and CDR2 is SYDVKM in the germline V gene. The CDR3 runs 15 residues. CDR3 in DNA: TGTGCCAGCAGTCAGATCGGGTATCTCCCCTACGAGCAGTACTTC. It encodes CASSQIGYLPYEQYF. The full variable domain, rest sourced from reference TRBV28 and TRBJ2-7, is DVKVTQSSRYLVKRTGEKVFLECVQDMDHENMFWYRQDPGLGLRLIYFSYDVKMKEKGDIPEGYSVSREKKERFSLILESASTNQTSMYLCASSQIGYLPYEQYFGPGTRLTVT.

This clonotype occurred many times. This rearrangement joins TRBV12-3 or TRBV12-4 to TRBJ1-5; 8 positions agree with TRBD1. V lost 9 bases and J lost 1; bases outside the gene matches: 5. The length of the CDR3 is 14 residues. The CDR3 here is CASEQGGSNQPQHF. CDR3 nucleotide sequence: TGTGCCAGTGAACAGGGGGGAAGCAATCAGCCCCAGCATTTT.

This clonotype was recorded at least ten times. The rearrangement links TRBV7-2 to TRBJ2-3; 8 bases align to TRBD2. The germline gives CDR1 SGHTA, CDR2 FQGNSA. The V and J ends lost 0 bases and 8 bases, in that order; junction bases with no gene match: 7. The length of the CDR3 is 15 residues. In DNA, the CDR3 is TGTGCCAGCAGCTTAGCGCAGAGCGGGAGAGGTACGCAGTATTTT. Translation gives CASSLAQSGRGTQYF. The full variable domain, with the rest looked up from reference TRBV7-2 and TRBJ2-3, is GAGVSQSPSNKVTEKGKDVELRCDPISGHTALYWYRQSLGQGLEFLIYFQGNSAPDKSGLPSDRFSAERTGGSVSTLTIQRTQQEDSAVYLCASSLAQSGRGTQYFGPGTRLTVL.

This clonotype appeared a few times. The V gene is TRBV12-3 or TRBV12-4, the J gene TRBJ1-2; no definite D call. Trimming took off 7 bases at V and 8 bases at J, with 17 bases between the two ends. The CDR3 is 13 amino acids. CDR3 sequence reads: CASTPQRPGGYTF. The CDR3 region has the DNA TGTGCCAGCACTCCCCAAAGGCCAGGAGGCTACACCTTC.

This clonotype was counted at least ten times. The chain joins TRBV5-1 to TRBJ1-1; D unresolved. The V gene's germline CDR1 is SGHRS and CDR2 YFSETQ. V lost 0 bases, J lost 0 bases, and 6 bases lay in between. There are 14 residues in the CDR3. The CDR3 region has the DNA TGCGCCAGCAGCTTGGGCTTTGTGAACACTGAAGCTTTCTTT. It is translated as CASSLGFVNTEAFF. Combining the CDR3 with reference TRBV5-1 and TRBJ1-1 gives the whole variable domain KAGVTQTPRYLIKTRGQQVTLSCSPISGHRSVSWYQQTPGQGLQFLFEYFSETQRNKGNFPGRFSGRQFSNSRSEMNVSTLELGDSALYLCASSLGFVNTEAFFGQGTRLTVV.

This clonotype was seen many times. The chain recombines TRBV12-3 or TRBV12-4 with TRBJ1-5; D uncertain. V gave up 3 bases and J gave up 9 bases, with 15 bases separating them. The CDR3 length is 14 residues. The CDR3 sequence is CASSFPPSARPQHF. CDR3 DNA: TGTGCCAGCAGTTTCCCTCCTTCGGCTCGGCCCCAGCATTTT.

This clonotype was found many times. The CDR3 sequence is CASSVSGPGGSNQPQHF. The CDR3 DNA reads as TGTGCCAGCAGCGTTAGCGGGCCCGGGGGTAGCAATCAGCCCCAGCATTTT. The V gene is TRBV7-8, the J gene TRBJ1-5; D perhaps matches TRBD1 (5 bases). This CDR3 spans 17 amino acids. Germline lookup yields CDR1 SGHVS and CDR2 FQNEAQ. V lost 5 bases and J lost 0, with 17 bases in between.

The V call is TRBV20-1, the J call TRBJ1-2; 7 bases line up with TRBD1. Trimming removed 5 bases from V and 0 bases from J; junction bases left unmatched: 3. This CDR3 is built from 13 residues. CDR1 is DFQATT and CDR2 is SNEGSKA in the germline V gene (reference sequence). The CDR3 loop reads CSAGDRANYGYTF. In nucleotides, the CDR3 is TGCAGTGCTGGCGACAGGGCTAACTATGGCTACACCTTC.

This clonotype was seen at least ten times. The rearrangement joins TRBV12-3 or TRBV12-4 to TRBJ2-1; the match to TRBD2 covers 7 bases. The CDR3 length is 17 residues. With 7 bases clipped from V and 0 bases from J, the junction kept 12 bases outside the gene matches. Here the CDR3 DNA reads TGTGCCAGCACCCGTCCCGCGAGCGGGGACTCCTACAATGAGCAGTTCTTC. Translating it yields CASTRPASGDSYNEQFF.

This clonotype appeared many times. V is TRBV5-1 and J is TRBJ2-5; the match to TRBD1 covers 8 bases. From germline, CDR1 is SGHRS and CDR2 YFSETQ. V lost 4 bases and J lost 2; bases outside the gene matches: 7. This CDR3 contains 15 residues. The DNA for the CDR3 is TGCGCCAGCAGCAAGTGGACAGGGATGCAAGAGACCCAGTACTTC. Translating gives CASSKWTGMQETQYF.

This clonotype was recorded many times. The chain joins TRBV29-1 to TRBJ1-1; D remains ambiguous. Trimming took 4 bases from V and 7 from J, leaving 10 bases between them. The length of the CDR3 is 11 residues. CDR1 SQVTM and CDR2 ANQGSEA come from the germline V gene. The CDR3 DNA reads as TGCAGCGTTGGTCCGGGAAGTGAAGCTTTCTTT. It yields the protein CSVGPGSEAFF. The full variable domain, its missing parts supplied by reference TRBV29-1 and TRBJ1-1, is SAVISQKPSRDICQRGTSLTIQCQVDSQVTMMFWYRQQPGQSLTLIATANQGSEATYESGFVIDKFPISRPNLTFSTLTVSNMSPEDSSIYLCSVGPGSEAFFGQGTRLTVV.

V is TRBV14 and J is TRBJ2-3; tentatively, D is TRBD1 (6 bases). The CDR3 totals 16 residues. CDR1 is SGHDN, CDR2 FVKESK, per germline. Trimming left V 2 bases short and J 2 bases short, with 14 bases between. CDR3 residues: CASSQMLQGHTDTQYF. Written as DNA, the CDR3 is TGTGCCAGCAGCCAAATGTTACAGGGTCACACAGATACGCAGTATTTT.

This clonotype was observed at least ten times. The CDR3 here is CASSPGSGGILTEAFF. As DNA, the CDR3 is TGTGCCAGCTCACCCGGTTCTGGGGGGATTCTCACTGAAGCTTTCTTT. The V and J genes are TRBV18 and TRBJ1-1; tentative D call: TRBD1 (5 bases). Trimming shortened V by 3 bases and J by 4 bases, and 18 bases separated the two germline ends. The CDR3 consists of 16 residues. Germline assignment: CDR1 KGHSH and CDR2 LQKENI.

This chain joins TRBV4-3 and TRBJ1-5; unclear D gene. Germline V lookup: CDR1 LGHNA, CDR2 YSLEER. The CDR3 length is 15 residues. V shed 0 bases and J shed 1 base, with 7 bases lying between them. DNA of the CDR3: TGCGCCAGCAGCCAAGACGACAACAGCAATCAGCCCCAGCATTTT. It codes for CASSQDDNSNQPQHF.

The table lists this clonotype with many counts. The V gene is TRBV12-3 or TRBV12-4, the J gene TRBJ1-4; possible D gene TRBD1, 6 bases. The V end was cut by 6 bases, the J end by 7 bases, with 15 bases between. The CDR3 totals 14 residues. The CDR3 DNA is TGTGCCAGCAGCCCCTGGGGGCGGGTTGAAAAACTGTTTTTT. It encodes CASSPWGRVEKLFF.

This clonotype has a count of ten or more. CDR3 nucleotide sequence: TGTGCCAGCAGTTCCCCGCAGGGGGTCTACACAGATACGCAGTATTTT. It is translated as CASSSPQGVYTDTQYF. The chain uses TRBV28 and TRBJ2-3, with 7 nucleotides matching TRBD1. The CDR3 runs 16 residues. Germline values: CDR1 MDHEN, CDR2 SYDVKM. V dropped 4 bases and J dropped 2; count of bases not matched to a gene: 9.

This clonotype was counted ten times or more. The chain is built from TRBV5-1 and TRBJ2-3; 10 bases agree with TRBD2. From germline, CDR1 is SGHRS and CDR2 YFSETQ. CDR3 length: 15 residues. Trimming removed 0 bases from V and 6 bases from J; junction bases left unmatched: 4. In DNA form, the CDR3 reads TGCGCCAGCAGCTTGGGGACTAGCGGTCTCGATACGCAGTATTTT. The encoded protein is CASSLGTSGLDTQYF.

The CDR3 nucleotides are TGCAGTGCTATCCCGGTTCTAGCCAAAAACATTCAGTACTTC. It is translated as CSAIPVLAKNIQYF. The V and J genes are TRBV20-1 and TRBJ2-4; no clear D gene. The CDR3 runs 14 residues. CDR1 and CDR2 (germline): DFQATT, SNEGSKA (reference sequence). V was pared by 4 bases and J by 0 bases, with 10 bases between.

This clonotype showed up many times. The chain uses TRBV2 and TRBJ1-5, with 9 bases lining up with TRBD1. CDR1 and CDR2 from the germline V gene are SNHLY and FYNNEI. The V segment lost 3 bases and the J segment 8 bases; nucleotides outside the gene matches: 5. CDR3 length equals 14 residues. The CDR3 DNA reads TGTGCCAGCAGTGACCCGGACAGGGGAGAGCCCCAGCATTTT. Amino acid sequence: CASSDPDRGEPQHF.

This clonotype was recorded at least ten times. The CDR3 coding sequence is TGTGCCAGCAGTCAGCCTAGGGGGACGGGGCAGCCCCAGCATTTT. The encoded protein is CASSQPRGTGQPQHF. The chain links TRBV6-6 to TRBJ1-5; D might be TRBD1 (6 bases). Germline loops: CDR1 MNHNY, CDR2 SVGAGI (reference sequence). This CDR3 has 15 amino acids. Trimming cost V 5 bases and J 7 bases, with 18 bases left between them.

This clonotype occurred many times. The CDR3 DNA is TGTGCCAGCAGCTTAGTCGGGGTCAATGAGCAGTTCTTC. This gives the protein CASSLVGVNEQFF. The rearrangement uses TRBV7-2 and TRBJ2-1, with D perhaps TRBD2 (5 bases). Between the trimmed V and J ends, which lost 1 base and 6 bases, there was a span of 7 bases. In germline, CDR1 is SGHTA, CDR2 FQGNSA. The CDR3 is made up of 13 amino acids.